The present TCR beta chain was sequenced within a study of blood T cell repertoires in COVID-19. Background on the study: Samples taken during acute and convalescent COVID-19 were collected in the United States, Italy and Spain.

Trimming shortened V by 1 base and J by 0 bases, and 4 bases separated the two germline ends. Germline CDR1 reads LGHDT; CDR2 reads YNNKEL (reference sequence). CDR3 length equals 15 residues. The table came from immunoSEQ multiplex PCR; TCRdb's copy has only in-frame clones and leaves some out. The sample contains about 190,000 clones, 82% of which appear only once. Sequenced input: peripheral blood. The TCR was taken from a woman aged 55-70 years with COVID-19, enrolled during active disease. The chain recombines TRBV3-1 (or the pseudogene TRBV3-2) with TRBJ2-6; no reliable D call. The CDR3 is CASSQAGSGANVLTF. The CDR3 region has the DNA TGTGCCAGCAGCCAAGCCGGCTCTGGGGCCAACGTCCTGACTTTC.